The entry below gives a single TCR beta chain sequence along with its context. These data come from a study of T-cell memory formation after mild COVID-19. TCRdb fed the 5' RACE reads into MiXCR, producing one record per CDR3 protein. The sample gives 380,000 or so distinct CDR3 sequences, around 13% of which show up once; 20% to 25% is in the top ten. The CDR3 has 18 residues. Trimming at V came to 0 bases and at J to 3 bases, leaving 8 bases not matched to a gene. In germline, CDR1 is LGHNA, CDR2 YSLEER. The receptor's source is a man between 18 and 29 years old who had mild COVID-19 (a few samples of this study predate the infection). Cell type and time point are not known. Sequenced input: PBMCs or a T cell subset sorted from them (not recorded which). The genes are TRBV4-3 and TRBJ1-4; the match to TRBD1 covers 9 bases. This CDR3 is CASSQDLGQGRPNEKLFF. CDR3 nucleotides: TGCGCCAGCAGCCAAGACTTGGGACAGGGCAGGCCTAATGAAAAACTGTTTTTT.